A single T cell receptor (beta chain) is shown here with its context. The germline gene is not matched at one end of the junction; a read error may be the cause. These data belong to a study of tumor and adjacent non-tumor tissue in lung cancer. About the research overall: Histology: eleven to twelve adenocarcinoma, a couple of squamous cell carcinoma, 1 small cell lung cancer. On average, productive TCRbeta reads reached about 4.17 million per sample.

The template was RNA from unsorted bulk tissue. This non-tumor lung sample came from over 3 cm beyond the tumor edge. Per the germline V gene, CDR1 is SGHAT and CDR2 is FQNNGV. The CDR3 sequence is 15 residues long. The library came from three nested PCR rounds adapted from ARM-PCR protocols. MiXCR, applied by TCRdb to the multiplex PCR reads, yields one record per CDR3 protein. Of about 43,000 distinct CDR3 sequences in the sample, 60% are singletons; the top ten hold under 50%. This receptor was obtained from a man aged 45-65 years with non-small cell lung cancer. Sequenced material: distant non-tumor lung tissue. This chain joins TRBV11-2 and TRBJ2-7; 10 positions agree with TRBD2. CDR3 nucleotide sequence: TGCGCCAGCAACTTAAGGAGCGGGGGGGCCCTTGAGCAGTACTTC. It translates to CASNLRSGGALEQYF.